The clone carrying this T cell receptor (beta chain) was seen repeatedly, ten times or more. The antigen is unknown. Stated time point: sample taken at primary tumor resection. Whole RNA, which was extracted from tumor, nontumor lung tissue or frozen PBMC, was sequenced without any cell sorting. TCRdb analysed the 5' RACE reads with MiXCR anew, one entry per CDR3 protein. Of some 96,000 distinct CDR3 sequences listed, 4.4% are singletons. This entry comes from a study of spatial heterogeneity in lung cancer. Study as a whole: TCR transcript counts in tumor regions correlated strongly with a T cell module score from matched bulk RNA-seq. Study outcomes and limitations: Intratumoral expanded alpha and beta TCR counts were found to track tumor mutation counts. The study estimated about 7% alpha and over 12% beta chain coverage of tumor T cells.

V lost 3 bases, J lost 8 bases, and 10 bases stayed unmatched. There are 16 residues in the CDR3. In germline, CDR1 is MGHRA, CDR2 YSYEKL. This chain connects TRBV4-1 to TRBJ1-4, with 9 positions matching TRBD1. This clonotype was sampled from a male donor with early-stage non-small cell lung cancer. The source was lung tumor tissue, collected at surgery. The CDR3 sequence: CASSQTTGQGREKLFF. The CDR3 DNA reads TGCGCCAGCAGCCAGACCACGGGACAGGGAAGAGAAAAACTGTTTTTT.